Below are 9 T cell receptor delta chains sequenced from a single sample in a study of gamma-delta chains in newborns, infants, children. TCRdb reanalyzed the reads using CATT. The sample has roughly 1,100 delta-chain clones; 2.8% are singletons. The sequenced sample consisted of blood. The receptors here all came from a child who was a newborn, infant or young child, either healthy, febrile or measles-vaccinated (not recorded which).

The chain joins TRDV1 to TRDJ1; D is unclear. The germline CDR1 and CDR2 sequences are TSWWSYY and QGS. Deletions cut 0 bases from V and 3 bases from J, with 14 bases between. The CDR3 runs to 16 residues. CDR3 in amino acids: CALGELNSRVADKLIF. DNA for the CDR3: TGTGCTCTTGGGGAACTGAATTCCCGCGTGGCCGATAAACTCATCTTT.

In its sample, this clone was seen a few times. This may arise from a read error, as a much more abundant clone is one base away. The V gene is TRAV29/DV5, the J gene TRDJ1; 7 nucleotides line up with TRDD3. Germline V gene data show CDR1 as NSMFDY and CDR2 as ISSIKDK. This CDR3 spans 13 amino acids. The CDR3 DNA reads as TGTGCAGCAAACGAGGGATACACCGATATACTCATCTTT. Residues: CAANEGYTDILIF. Looking up the rest from reference TRAV29/DV5 and TRDJ1 gives the full variable domain: DQQVKQNSPSLSVQEGRISILNCDYTNSMFDYFLWYKKYPAEGPTFLISISSIKDKNEDGRFTVFLNKSAKHLSLHIVPSQPGDSAVYFCAANEGYTDILIFGKGTRVTVEP.

This clone has a handful of counts. The likely explanation is a read error, given a far larger clone one base away. The chain combines TRDV2 with TRDJ2, with 10 bases fitting TRDD3. The CDR3 length is 14 residues. In germline, CDR1 is GEAIGNYY, CDR2 EKD. The ends lost 6 bases at V and 5 bases at J; junction bases unmatched: 5. CDR3 sequence reads: CACYILGDTAQLFF. In DNA, the CDR3 is TGTGCCTGTTACATACTGGGGGATACAGCACAACTCTTCTTT.

This clone was picked up a small number of times. A far larger clone is only one base removed, so a read error is likely. This sample includes further DNA sequences coding for the same CDR3. The V gene is TRDV2, the J gene TRDJ3, with D perhaps assigned TRDD2 or TRDD3 (5 bases each). The CDR3 is 15 residues long. The germline V gene has CDR1 GEAIGNYY and CDR2 EKD. CDR3 protein: CACDFLSWDTRQMFF. The DNA for the CDR3 is TGTGCCTGTGACTTCCTCTCCTGGGACACCAGACAGATGTTTTTC.

This clone was detected only a few times. A much larger clonotype is one base distant, so this may be a read error. The CDR3 nucleotides are TGTGCCTGTGACCCCCTTGGGCTGGGGGATACTCAGACGACCAATAAACTCATCTTT. Residues: CACDPLGLGDTQTTNKLIF. V and J are TRDV2 and TRDJ1, with 11 bases aligning to TRDD3. The V gene's germline CDR1 is GEAIGNYY and CDR2 EKD. The V segment lost 3 bases and the J segment 6 bases; nucleotides outside the gene matches: 20. The CDR3 contains 19 residues.

Relative to its sample, this clone is large. Other DNA sequences in this sample translate to the same CDR3. The chain combines TRDV2 with TRDJ1; 10 nucleotides agree with TRDD3. The CDR3 runs to 18 residues. Trimming took 4 bases from V and 1 from J; bases not matched to a gene: 14. Germline CDR1 and CDR2: GEAIGNYY and EKD. CDR3 region: CACESLGTGGCVTDKLIF. The CDR3 coding sequence is TGTGCCTGTGAGTCCCTCGGTACTGGGGGATGTGTCACCGATAAACTCATCTTT.

This clone was counted a few times. The junction and the germline gene differ at one end; a read error may be behind it. The gene calls are TRDV1 and TRDJ1; 8 nucleotides agree with TRDD3. Germline V gene sequence: CDR1 TSWWSYY, CDR2 QGS. The CDR3 covers 20 residues. The DNA of the CDR3 is TGCGCCCTACACGCCGTACGCACGCCCAGGGGATACCGGTACACCGATAAACTCATCTTT. It yields the protein CALHAVRTPRGYRYTDKLIF.

This clone has a handful of counts. The chain has TRDV2 and TRDJ3, with a weak D call TRDD3 (6 bases). Looked up from germline, CDR1 is GEAIGNYY and CDR2 is EKD. This CDR3 has 18 amino acids. The germline V and J ends were trimmed by 0 bases and 0 bases, with 11 bases remaining between them. CDR3: CACDTADTVSWDTRQMFF. CDR3 sequence (DNA): TGTGCCTGTGACACCGCGGATACCGTCTCCTGGGACACCCGACAGATGTTTTTC.

Worth noting for this clone: The amino acid sequence in TCRdb belongs to a much larger clone and departs from this DNA's translation at residue 3, likely a sequencing read error; the sequence shown is translated from the DNA. The CDR3, as DNA: TGTGCCCGTGACTGGGGGAGCTCCTGGGACACCCGACAGATGTTTTTC. The encoded protein is CARDWGSSWDTRQMFF. The J gene is TRDJ3, the V gene TRDV2; 9 bases are a match to TRDD3. Germline V gives CDR1 GEAIGNYY, CDR2 EKD. The CDR3 runs 16 residues.